Below, 27 T cell receptor beta chains from the same sample are listed, as sequenced in a study of OX40 agonist ivuxolimab in advanced cancers. Repertoires were generated with immunoSEQ multiplex PCR, while TCRdb's copy carries only in-frame clones and drops some. The sample yields tens of thousands of clones, 89% seen once. The sample consisted of CD4+ or CD8+ T cells sorted from blood, taken in a trial of the OX40 agonist ivuxolimab. These receptor sequences come from an adult with an advanced solid tumor such as melanoma, head and neck, liver or kidney cancer.

CDR3 region: CATSRDGGHEKLFF. In DNA, the CDR3 is TGTGCCACCAGCAGAGATGGGGGGCACGAAAAACTGTTTTTT. The chain joins TRBV15 to TRBJ1-4; D is possibly TRBD1 (6 bases). Trimming pared 0 bases from V and 8 bases from J, leaving 10 bases between. Germline V CDR1 and CDR2: LNHNV, YYDKDF (reference sequence). This CDR3 comprises 14 residues.

The V call is TRBV2, the J call TRBJ2-1; 9 bases align to TRBD1. Germline CDR1 reads SNHLY; CDR2 reads FYNNEI. The CDR3 is 13 residues long. Trimming removed 11 bases from V and 9 bases from J; junction bases left unmatched: 11. The CDR3 DNA is TGTGCCTGCCGGGACAGGGATTGGGGTGAGCAGTTCTTC. Protein: CACRDRDWGEQFF.

The V and J genes are TRBV9 and TRBJ1-5; D unclear. The CDR3 loop spans 13 amino acids. With 0 bases removed from V and 6 bases from J, the gap between germline ends came to 7 bases. Germline-derived CDR1 and CDR2 are SGDLS and YYNGEE. The CDR3 DNA sequence: TGTGCCAGCAGCGTAGGCCCCTTTCAGCCCCAGCATTTT. As protein: CASSVGPFQPQHF.

The J gene is TRBJ2-3, the V gene TRBV4-1; no definite D call. CDR1 is MGHRA and CDR2 is YSYEKL in the germline V gene. Trimming stripped 1 base from V and 4 bases from J, with 6 bases between. The CDR3 extends over 13 amino acids. CDR3 nucleotides: TGCGCCAGCAGCCAAGCCCGAGCAGATACGCAGTATTTT. This codes for CASSQARADTQYF.

The V and J genes are TRBV14 and TRBJ2-2, with D perhaps matching TRBD1 (6 bases). The CDR3 is 14 amino acids. V lost 4 bases and J lost 3, with 9 bases in between. CDR1 is SGHDN, CDR2 FVKESK, per germline. CDR3 sequence (DNA): TGTGCCAGCAGCCTCGGGACATACACCGGGGAGCTGTTTTTT. Protein: CASSLGTYTGELFF.

V usage is TRBV6-1 and J usage is TRBJ2-2; D possibly matches TRBD1 or TRBD2 (5 bases each). CDR1 MNHNS and CDR2 SASEGT come from the germline V gene. The CDR3 sequence is 13 residues long. Trimming took off 5 bases at V and 2 bases at J, with 6 bases between the two ends. The CDR3, as DNA: TGTGCCAGCAGTAGGGACAACACCGGGGAGCTGTTTTTT. It yields the protein CASSRDNTGELFF.

This clone was observed a single time. The J gene is TRBJ1-2, the V gene TRBV12-5, with 9 bases identical to TRBD1. The CDR3 is 18 residues long. CDR1 is LGHNT, CDR2 FRNRAP, per germline. V was pared by 0 bases and J by 5 bases, with 13 bases of the junction left unmatched. DNA for the CDR3: TGTGCTAGTGGTTTGGTAAATACGGGACAGGGAAAAGTGTATGGCTACACCTTC. Residues: CASGLVNTGQGKVYGYTF.

The chain recombines TRBV6-5 with TRBJ2-7; 8 bases fit TRBD1. With V trimmed by 5 bases and J by 5 bases, 8 bases remained unmatched. CDR3 length: 14 residues. Per the germline V gene, CDR1 is MNHEY and CDR2 is SVGAGI. CDR3 amino acids: CASSPGQGTHEQYV. CDR3 DNA sequence: TGTGCCAGCAGTCCTGGACAGGGTACCCACGAGCAGTACGTC.

For this clone: One end of the junction does not line up with germline, which may come from a read error. CDR3 region: CASSLEMNAEAFF. As DNA, the CDR3 is TGTGCCAGCAGCCTAGAAATGAACGCTGAAGCTTTCTTT. The chain combines TRBV7-3 with TRBJ1-1; no clear D. Germline V gene data show CDR1 as SGHTA and CDR2 as FQGTGA. This CDR3 spans 13 amino acids.

The chain recombines TRBV5-1 with TRBJ1-1; D is undetermined. CDR1 is SGHRS, CDR2 YFSETQ, per germline. The CDR3 extends over 12 amino acids. V lost 1 base and J 0 bases, leaving 1 base between the germline ends. CDR3 amino acids: CASSLLNTEAFF. CDR3 bases: TGCGCCAGCAGCTTGTTGAACACTGAAGCTTTCTTT.

The chain has TRBV7-2 and TRBJ2-2; perhaps TRBD2 as D (6 bases). Germline assignment: CDR1 SGHTA and CDR2 FQGNSA. CDR3 length equals 15 residues. Between the trimmed V and J ends, which lost 5 bases and 3 bases, there was a span of 13 bases. This CDR3 is CASSRGSPHTGELFF. The CDR3, as DNA: TGTGCCAGCAGCCGGGGGTCTCCCCACACCGGGGAGCTGTTTTTT. Complete variable domain (other parts from reference TRBV7-2 and TRBJ2-2): GAGVSQSPSNKVTEKGKDVELRCDPISGHTALYWYRQSLGQGLEFLIYFQGNSAPDKSGLPSDRFSAERTGGSVSTLTIQRTQQEDSAVYLCASSRGSPHTGELFFGEGSRLTVL.

The chain couples TRBV6-1 to TRBJ2-3; 11 bases fit TRBD2. The CDR3 is 16 residues long. Looked up from germline, CDR1 is MNHNS and CDR2 is SASEGT. The V gene end was trimmed by 4 bases and the J gene end by 8 bases; junction bases not matched to a gene: 11. CDR3 sequence reads: CASSGRLAGYIGTQYF. The CDR3 region has the DNA TGTGCCAGCAGTGGACGACTAGCGGGATACATAGGTACGCAGTATTTT.

The V and J genes are TRBV23-1 and TRBJ1-5; D is unresolved. TRBV23-1 is classed as an ORF, of uncertain function. V was pared by 4 bases and J by 6 bases, with 7 bases between. The CDR3 has 12 residues. The CDR3 loop is CASSRVGQPQHF. The DNA of the CDR3 is TGCGCCAGCAGTCGAGTCGGTCAGCCCCAGCATTTT.

J is TRBJ1-1 and V is TRBV10-2, with D possibly TRBD1 on 5 matching bases. Germline V lookup: CDR1 WSHSY, CDR2 SAAADI. This CDR3 region has 13 residues. The V gene lost 6 bases and the J gene lost 1 base, with 9 bases spanning the gap. The DNA for the CDR3 is TGCGCCAGCAGATTTACAGGGAACACTGAAGCTTTCTTT. It yields the protein CASRFTGNTEAFF.

The gene calls are TRBV28 and TRBJ2-1; possibly TRBD1 for D (5 bases). CDR1 is MDHEN, CDR2 SYDVKM, per germline. This CDR3 is 13 amino acids long. Trimming removed 8 bases from V and 6 bases from J, with 14 bases in between. The CDR3 loop reads CASGKQVRNEQFF. In DNA form, the CDR3 reads TGTGCCAGCGGGAAACAGGTGCGCAATGAGCAGTTCTTC.

The chain employs TRBV19 and TRBJ2-7; a weak D match, TRBD1 (6 bases). Germline V gene sequence: CDR1 LNHDA, CDR2 SQIVND (reference sequence). V lost 4 bases and J lost 0, with 10 bases in between. The CDR3 has 14 amino acids. CDR3 nucleotides: TGTGCCAGTAGTACCACAGGGAGCTCCTACGAGCAGTACTTC. It is translated as CASSTTGSSYEQYF.

In its sample, this clone was seen once. An end of the junction differs from the germline gene, which may be a read error. The rearrangement links TRBV25-1 to TRBJ2-7; D may be TRBD2 (6 bases). CDR1 is MGHDK, CDR2 SYGVNS, per germline. The CDR3 runs 14 residues. The CDR3 reads CASIRMGGAEELYF. The CDR3 DNA reads TGTGCCAGCATCCGAATGGGGGGAGCGGAAGAGCTGTACTTC.

The rearrangement uses TRBV27 and TRBJ2-2; TRBD2 aligns across 11 bases. There are 19 residues in the CDR3. CDR1 and CDR2 from the germline V gene are MNHEY and SMNVEV (reference sequence). Unmatched junction bases numbered 6, after V lost 0 bases and J lost 0 bases. The CDR3: CASSLSGTGLAANTGELFF. The CDR3 DNA follows: TGTGCCAGCAGTTTATCGGGTACGGGACTAGCGGCGAACACCGGGGAGCTGTTTTTT.

Here the CDR3 DNA reads TGCGCCAGCAGCCAAGGGGGAGGCTACAGGAACACCGGGGAGCTGTTTTTT. This encodes CASSQGGGYRNTGELFF. This chain uses TRBV4-3 with TRBJ2-2; tentatively, D is TRBD2 (6 bases). Trimming stripped 1 base from V and 1 base from J, with 13 bases between. CDR1 LGHNA and CDR2 YSLEER come from the germline V gene. This CDR3 comprises 17 residues.

The gene calls are TRBV28 and TRBJ1-5, with D unresolved. The germline V gene has CDR1 MDHEN and CDR2 SYDVKM. V shed 5 bases and J shed 3 bases, with 14 bases lying between them. The CDR3 has 15 residues. In nucleotides, the CDR3 is TGTGCCAGCAGTACCCCACAAACAGTCAATCAGCCCCAGCATTTT. Encoded protein: CASSTPQTVNQPQHF.

The gene calls are TRBV9 and TRBJ2-1; 8 bases line up with TRBD2. From germline, CDR1 is SGDLS and CDR2 YYNGEE. This CDR3 spans 14 amino acids. The V and J ends lost 4 bases and 4 bases, in that order; junction bases with no gene match: 4. The CDR3: CASSMTSVYNEQFF. The CDR3 region has the DNA TGTGCCAGCAGCATGACTAGCGTGTACAATGAGCAGTTCTTC.

This chain links TRBV29-1 with TRBJ2-3; 7 positions agree with TRBD1. The germline V gene encodes CDR1 SQVTM and CDR2 ANQGSEA. The trim removed 7 bases at V and 4 bases at J, leaving 8 bases unmatched. The CDR3 covers 13 residues. The CDR3 loop is CSANHRGSDTQYF. The CDR3 bases are TGCAGCGCCAACCACAGGGGTTCAGATACGCAGTATTTT.

On this clone: This specimen includes other DNA sequences encoding the same CDR3. This chain uses TRBV11-3 with TRBJ2-2; 9 nucleotides align to TRBD2. Trimming took 3 bases from V and 6 from J; bases not matched to a gene: 14. The CDR3 has 18 amino acids. CDR1 is SGHNT and CDR2 is YENEEA in the germline V gene. The CDR3 nucleotides are TGTGCCAGCAGCTTGTACAGCGGGAGCGGGGGGCGGGCCGGGGAGCTGTTTTTT. This translates into CASSLYSGSGGRAGELFF.

This sequence joins TRBV6-1 and TRBJ2-7; 9 bases fit TRBD1. The ends lost 8 bases at V and 2 bases at J; junction bases unmatched: 10. This CDR3 has 15 amino acids. Germline V gene sequence: CDR1 MNHNS, CDR2 SASEGT. In DNA form, the CDR3 reads TGTGCCAGCCGGGACAGGGCCGGGGGGACCTACGAGCAGTACGTC. Protein: CASRDRAGGTYEQYV.

This chain connects TRBV4-3 to TRBJ2-7, with 12 positions matching TRBD2. This CDR3 comprises 16 residues. Germline CDR1 reads LGHNA; CDR2 reads YSLEER. V dropped 2 bases and J dropped 2; count of bases not matched to a gene: 4. CDR3 in amino acids: CASSQSSSGGAYEQYF. For the CDR3, the DNA is TGCGCCAGCAGCCAATCCTCTAGCGGGGGGGCCTACGAGCAGTACTTC.

The V gene is TRBV18, the J gene TRBJ1-1; D is ambiguous. CDR1 and CDR2 (germline): KGHSH, LQKENI. The V and J ends lost 3 bases and 1 base respectively, with 9 bases between them. The length of the CDR3 is 14 residues. CDR3 region: CASSPGIQNTEAFF. In DNA form, the CDR3 reads TGTGCCAGCTCACCCGGAATCCAGAACACTGAAGCTTTCTTT.

The V call is TRBV28, the J call TRBJ2-1; the match to TRBD2 covers 12 bases. V was pared by 5 bases and J by 7 bases, with 15 bases of the junction left unmatched. Germline assignment: CDR1 MDHEN and CDR2 SYDVKM. CDR3 size: 18 residues. The CDR3 coding sequence is TGTGCCAGCAGTGCCTCGGGCAGCGTAACTAGCGGGAGGAATGAGCAGTTCTTC. This codes for CASSASGSVTSGRNEQFF.